What follows are 15 T cell receptor beta chains derived from one specimen sequenced in a study of response to subunit inactivated influenza vaccine. TCRdb passed the RT-PCR reads through MiXCR, listing each CDR3 protein once. The table lists 610,000 or so distinct CDR3 sequences, around 15% of them singletons, with roughly 10% in the top ten. This material consisted of PBMCs from blood, taken roughly 12 days after vaccination. These receptors were collected from a man in his forties or fifties who received an inactivated influenza vaccine.

This clonotype was seen more than once but under ten times. The chain joins TRBV6-5 to TRBJ2-3, with D unclear. V was cut by 5 bases and J by 7 bases, with 10 bases left in between. The CDR3 consists of 12 residues. Germline CDR1 MNHEY, CDR2 SVGAGI. In DNA form, the CDR3 reads TGTGCCAGCAGTAACCCATTCAATACGCAGTATTTT. It specifies CASSNPFNTQYF.

This clonotype occurred a few times. The chain has TRBV5-1 and TRBJ2-3, with 10 bases lining up with TRBD2. V shed 4 bases, J shed 1 base, and the junction held 6 bases outside the gene matches. The germline gives CDR1 SGHRS, CDR2 YFSETQ. The CDR3 totals 16 residues. CDR3 residues: CASSILGTSGTDTQYF. CDR3 in DNA: TGCGCCAGCAGCATACTCGGGACTAGCGGCACAGATACGCAGTATTTT.

This clonotype was seen a handful of times. The rearrangement links TRBV2 to TRBJ1-6; D uncertain. CDR1 and CDR2 from the germline V gene are SNHLY and FYNNEI. The germline V and J ends were trimmed by 7 bases and 7 bases, with 8 bases remaining between them. The CDR3 runs to 12 residues. CDR3 sequence (DNA): TGTGCCAGCATCGCAGAAAATTCACCCCTCCACTTT. As protein: CASIAENSPLHF. Full variable domain (rest looked up from reference TRBV2 and TRBJ1-6): EPEVTQTPSHQVTQMGQEVILRCVPISNHLYFYWYRQILGQKVEFLVSFYNNEISEKSEIFDDQFSVERPDGSNFTLKIRSTKLEDSAMYFCASIAENSPLHFGNGTRLTVT.

This clonotype appeared a few times. This chain uses TRBV24-1 with TRBJ2-1; 9 bases line up with TRBD1. The CDR3 consists of 13 residues. The germline gives CDR1 KGHDR, CDR2 SFDVKD. The V gene end was trimmed by 3 bases and the J gene end by 10 bases; junction bases not matched to a gene: 3. The DNA for the CDR3 is TGTGCCACCAGTGATGCCACAGGGGGCGAGCAGTTCTTC. This gives the protein CATSDATGGEQFF.

This rearrangement joins TRBV10-3 to TRBJ2-7; D gene unclear. This CDR3 has 14 residues. Germline V gene sequence: CDR1 ENHRY, CDR2 SYGVKD. With 10 bases removed from V and 0 bases from J, the gap between germline ends came to 16 bases. CDR3 bases: TGTGCCACCAAGACCGGAGCTGACTCCTACGAGCAGTACTTC. Translated: CATKTGADSYEQYF.

This clonotype came up a few times. The gene calls are TRBV27 and TRBJ2-7, with TRBD2 identical over 9 bases. Germline trimming cut 0 bases from V and 6 bases from J; bases unmatched to any gene: 6. Germline CDR1 MNHEY, CDR2 SMNVEV (reference sequence). The CDR3 covers 15 residues. CDR3 sequence: CASSLSVAGVAEQYF. In DNA form, the CDR3 reads TGTGCCAGCAGTTTATCGGTAGCGGGAGTAGCCGAGCAGTACTTC.

V gene TRBV28 combines with J gene TRBJ2-7; 7 nucleotides agree with TRBD1. Germline lookup yields CDR1 MDHEN and CDR2 SYDVKM. After removal of 6 bases from V and 3 bases from J, the junction contained 5 bases not matched to a gene. This CDR3 region has 13 residues. The CDR3: CASRTHRGYEQYF. The CDR3 DNA is TGTGCCAGCAGAACTCACAGGGGCTACGAGCAGTACTTC.

The V call is TRBV20-1, the J call TRBJ2-5, with 8 bases matching TRBD1. Trimming at V came to 3 bases and at J to 3 bases, leaving 6 bases not matched to a gene. Germline lookup yields CDR1 DFQATT and CDR2 SNEGSKA (reference sequence). This CDR3 has 14 residues. CDR3 in DNA: TGCAGTGCTAGTCGCAGGGGGCTGGAAGAGACCCAGTACTTC. It encodes CSASRRGLEETQYF.

Only one count was recorded for this clonotype. The chain carries TRBV3-1 and TRBJ1-1; D is unclear. Germline-derived CDR1 and CDR2 are LGHDT and YNNKEL (reference sequence). CDR3 length equals 14 residues. The germline V and J ends were trimmed by 3 bases and 0 bases, with 8 bases remaining between them. CDR3: CASSQSTVNTEAFF. DNA for the CDR3: TGTGCCAGCAGCCAGTCGACCGTGAACACTGAAGCTTTCTTT.

This chain links TRBV10-3 with TRBJ2-1; D tentatively fits TRBD1 or TRBD2 (7 bases each). Germline CDR1 ENHRY, CDR2 SYGVKD. The CDR3 contains 15 residues. Between the trimmed V and J ends, which lost 0 bases and 8 bases, there was a span of 14 bases. The CDR3 nucleotides read TGTGCCATCAGTGAGTCGATGGCAGGGGGGGATGAGCAGTTCTTC. Its translation: CAISESMAGGDEQFF.

The sample holds many counts of this clonotype. The chain joins TRBV7-2 to TRBJ1-6; maybe TRBD1 (5 bases). This CDR3 spans 13 amino acids. Per germline, CDR1 SGHTA and CDR2 FQGNSA. The V gene lost 10 bases and the J gene lost 14 bases, with 21 bases spanning the gap. This chain's CDR3 is CATDEGTNLALHF. The DNA for the CDR3 is TGTGCCACCGACGAGGGGACTAATCTTGCCCTCCACTTT.

This clonotype was recorded at least ten times. V is TRBV12-3 or TRBV12-4 and J is TRBJ2-2, with TRBD1 identical over 8 bases. The CDR3 spans 14 residues. Unmatched junction bases numbered 3, after V lost 8 bases and J lost 1 base. Written as DNA, the CDR3 is TGTGCCAGCTGGACAGGGAGGAACACCGGGGAGCTGTTTTTT. Protein product: CASWTGRNTGELFF.

V is TRBV29-1 and J is TRBJ2-3, with D perhaps TRBD1 (6 bases). Germline V lookup: CDR1 SQVTM, CDR2 ANQGSEA. The CDR3 runs 12 residues. V was pared by 6 bases and J by 2 bases, with 9 bases between. CDR3: CSVRTATDTQYF. DNA of the CDR3: TGCAGCGTACGGACAGCCACAGATACGCAGTATTTT.

This clonotype has just a few counts. V gene TRBV24-1 combines with J gene TRBJ2-1; a possible D gene is TRBD1 (5 bases). Germline V gives CDR1 KGHDR, CDR2 SFDVKD. The CDR3 runs 16 residues. V dropped 4 bases and J dropped 7 bases, with 19 bases sitting between them. CDR3 sequence: CATSDLIKGRGNEQFF. DNA for the CDR3: TGTGCCACCAGTGACCTCATAAAGGGGCGTGGGAATGAGCAGTTCTTC.

The genes are TRBV12-3 or TRBV12-4 and TRBJ2-6, with 7 bases that match TRBD1. The CDR3 spans 17 residues. Losses at the gene ends were 5 bases for V and 1 base for J; bases not matched to a gene: 8. The CDR3 protein is CASSPPGQMSGANVLTF. The CDR3 nucleotides are TGTGCCAGCAGTCCTCCGGGACAGATGTCTGGGGCCAACGTCCTGACTTTC.